The source of this T cell receptor (beta chain) is a study of Ad26.COV2.S vaccination and SARS-CoV-2 variants. Across the whole study: In the COV1001 trial, the donor was in the Ad26.COV2.S arm.

The CDR3 has 15 residues. The junction had 5 bases not matched to a gene; V was cut back by 0 bases and J by 5 bases. CDR1 SGHRS and CDR2 YFSETQ come from the germline V gene. Treatment defined: around 19 received Ad26.COV2.S at low or high dose, single or two shots; 5 received placebo; per-sample allocation not given. Material that was analyzed had been drawn on day 63 after the first vaccine or placebo injection. Profiled with immunoSEQ multiplex PCR; TCRdb holds only in-frame clones, not every one. Of about 480,000 clones listed, around nine tenths were seen once; the top ten hold roughly 12%. The sequencing here drew on peripheral blood, taken in a trial of Ad26.COV2.S vaccine versus placebo. The chain uses TRBV5-1 and TRBJ2-5; 9 bases map to TRBD1. The receptor's source is a person aged 18-65 years who received the Ad26.COV2.S COVID-19 vaccine or a placebo. CDR3 sequence: CASSLGDRDFETQYF. The CDR3 DNA sequence: TGCGCCAGCAGCTTGGGGGACAGGGACTTCGAGACCCAGTACTTC.